These T cell receptor beta chains were read from a single sample in a study of T cell changes during pregnancy in multiple sclerosis. Method: immunoSEQ multiplex PCR; TCRdb's copy keeps in-frame clones and lacks some. Among fewer than 95,000 clones listed, roughly 93% were seen once. Sequenced here: peripheral blood, sampled in the first trimester of pregnancy. The receptors were sampled from a female donor with multiple sclerosis, enrolled in a pregnancy study. Each CDR3 is given with its conserved first and last residue. The D gene is left open where the match is weak. Not every row has a clone size; where given, it reads once, few, many or a size class.

J	D	V	size	CDR3	DNA
TRBJ2-1	TRBD2	TRBV10-3	-	CAISASAGGPYNEQFF	TGTGCCATCAGTGCCTCGGCGGGGGGACCCTACAATGAGCAGTTCTTC
TRBJ2-7	-	TRBV7-2	-	CASSFGGRGYEQYF	TGTGCCAGCAGCTTTGGAGGGCGCGGGTACGAGCAGTACTTC
TRBJ2-6	-	TRBV30	-	CAWSKGGGAGANVLTF	TGTGCCTGGAGTAAGGGGGGGGGCGCTGGGGCCAACGTCCTGACTTTC
TRBJ2-3	-	TRBV5-4	-	CASSSSQVVPDTQYF	TGTGCCAGCAGCTCCAGCCAGGTCGTACCAGATACGCAGTATTTT
TRBJ2-7	-	TRBV27	-	CASSPSTDSYEQYF	TGTGCCAGCAGCCCCTCAACAGATTCCTACGAGCAGTACTTC
TRBJ1-2	TRBD1	TRBV6-1	-	CASSELTGGADGYTF	TGTGCCAGCAGTGAACTAACAGGGGGCGCGGATGGCTACACCTTC
TRBJ2-7	-	TRBV4-2	-	CASSQVGRYEQYF	TGTGCCAGCAGCCAAGTGGGGAGATACGAGCAGTACTTC
TRBJ1-2	-	TRBV7-2	-	CASSPTVGVDYGYTF	TGTGCCAGCAGCCCGACGGTCGGGGTAGATTATGGCTACACCTTC
TRBJ1-2	-	TRBV27	-	CASSARPTVRWGYTF	TGTGCCAGCAGTGCCCGACCGACAGTCCGATGGGGCTACACCTTC
TRBJ2-7	-	TRBV6-5	-	CASRRDSIYEQYF	TGTGCCAGCAGGCGGGACAGCATCTACGAGCAGTACTTC
TRBJ2-7	TRBD1	TRBV19	-	CASSMGQGHEQYF	TGTGCCAGTAGTATGGGACAGGGCCACGAGCAGTACTTC
TRBJ2-5	TRBD2	TRBV7-8	-	CASSQTSGGSGTQYF	TGTGCCAGCAGCCAGACTAGCGGGGGTTCGGGGACCCAGTACTTC
TRBJ2-1	-	TRBV10-1	many	CASSAERLGNEQFF	TGCGCCAGCAGTGCCGAGAGGCTAGGTAATGAGCAGTTCTTC
TRBJ1-3	-	TRBV4-1	-	CASSQDDRSSGNTIYF	TGCGCCAGCAGCCAAGACGACAGGAGTTCTGGAAACACCATATATTTT
TRBJ2-5	-	TRBV29-1	-	CSVELISQTQYF	TGCAGCGTTGAATTGATAAGCCAGACCCAGTACTTC
TRBJ1-5	-	TRBV27	many	CASSLSIGASNQPQHF	TGTGCCAGCAGTTTATCGATTGGGGCTAGCAATCAGCCCCAGCATTTT
TRBJ2-5	TRBD2	TRBV7-9	-	CASSLFRGGDRETQYF	TGTGCCAGCAGCTTATTCCGGGGGGGAGACCGAGAGACCCAGTACTTC
TRBJ2-6	-	TRBV7-2	-	CASSSDTQAGANVLTF	TGTGCCAGCAGCTCGGACACCCAAGCTGGGGCCAACGTCCTGACTTTC
TRBJ2-1	-	TRBV5-1	-	CASRQSGHTYSYNEQFF	TGCGCCAGCAGGCAGTCGGGACACACTTACTCCTACAATGAGCAGTTCTTC
TRBJ1-1	TRBD1	TRBV5-1	-	CASSLPSLRGLNTEAFF	TGCGCCAGCAGCTTGCCATCACTCAGGGGGCTCAACACTGAAGCTTTCTTT
TRBJ2-1	TRBD1	TRBV10-1	-	CASSDMRDRGLDEQFF	TGCGCCAGCAGTGATATGCGGGACAGGGGGCTCGATGAGCAGTTCTTC
TRBJ2-1	TRBD1	TRBV9	-	CASSPGTDNEQFF	TGTGCCAGCAGCCCGGGGACAGACAATGAGCAGTTCTTC
TRBJ2-3	-	TRBV27	-	CASSSLSGSGDTQYF	TGTGCCAGCAGTTCTCTATCGGGGTCGGGGGATACGCAGTATTTT
TRBJ1-4	-	TRBV27	-	CASRLQGAHEKLFF	TGTGCCAGCAGATTACAGGGTGCTCATGAAAAACTGTTTTTT
TRBJ1-3	-	TRBV11-2	-	CATRHAGNSGNTIYF	TGTGCCACAAGACACGCGGGAAACTCTGGAAACACCATATATTTT
TRBJ1-5	TRBD1	TRBV18	-	CASSPGQGNDQPQHF	TGTGCCAGCTCACCCGGACAGGGAAACGATCAGCCCCAGCATTTT
TRBJ2-3	TRBD2	TRBV5-1	-	CASSLGTSGGADTQYF	TGCGCCAGCAGCTTGGGGACTAGCGGGGGCGCAGATACGCAGTATTTT
TRBJ1-6	TRBD1	TRBV6-5	few	CASSGQGRNSPLHF	TGTGCCAGCAGTGGACAGGGTCGCAATTCACCCCTCCACTTT
TRBJ2-5	-	TRBV7-9	-	CASSLGQMTAGGETQYF	TGTGCCAGCAGCTTAGGACAAATGACAGCTGGAGGGGAGACCCAGTACTTC
TRBJ1-2	TRBD1	TRBV14	-	CASSPRGTGGYYGYTF	TGTGCCAGCAGCCCTAGGGGGACAGGAGGCTACTATGGCTACACCTTC
TRBJ1-2	TRBD1	TRBV4-2	-	CASNDRGIYGYTF	TGTGCCAGCAACGACAGGGGGATTTATGGCTACACCTTC
TRBJ2-2	TRBD2	TRBV15	-	CATSKSYFGGGDTGELFF	TGTGCCACCAGCAAAAGTTATTTCGGGGGGGGCGACACCGGGGAGCTGTTTTTT
TRBJ1-5	TRBD1	TRBV6-1	-	CASSPGQASNQPQHF	TGTGCCAGCAGCCCCGGACAGGCTAGCAATCAGCCCCAGCATTTT
TRBJ2-7	-	TRBV7-3	-	CASSLRASGDHPGEQYF	TGTGCCAGCAGCTTAAGGGCCTCAGGGGATCATCCTGGCGAGCAGTACTTC
TRBJ1-2	-	TRBV4-1	once	CASSQYLIGRWVLYGYTF	TGCGCCAGCAGCCAATATCTTATCGGGAGGTGGGTACTCTATGGCTACACCTTC
TRBJ1-1	TRBD1	TRBV27	once	CASRPTGMTEAFF	TGTGCCAGCAGGCCGACAGGGATGACTGAAGCTTTCTTT
TRBJ1-4	TRBD1	TRBV7-9	once	CASSLGQGNEKLFF	TGTGCCAGCAGCCTCGGACAGGGGAATGAAAAACTGTTTTTT
TRBJ2-1	TRBD2	TRBV18	-	CASSPHLLAEENEQFF	TGTGCCAGCTCACCACACTTACTAGCGGAAGAAAATGAGCAGTTCTTC
TRBJ1-5	-	TRBV20-1	-	CSALRRGIDHF	TGCAGTGCTCTTCGAAGGGGGATTGACCATTTT
TRBJ2-1	-	TRBV2	-	CASRPPSVGPNEQFF	TGTGCCAGCAGGCCCCCCAGCGTTGGTCCTAATGAGCAGTTCTTC
TRBJ2-7	-	TRBV5-4	-	CASSLASSGGAQYF	TGTGCCAGCAGCTTGGCCAGTAGTGGGGGGGCGCAGTACTTC
TRBJ2-5	TRBD1	TRBV19	-	CASKRGLGETQYF	TGTGCCAGTAAGAGGGGGCTTGGCGAGACCCAGTACTTC
TRBJ2-7	-	TRBV7-2	-	CASSLLGGAYEQYF	TGTGCCAGCAGCTTATTGGGGGGGGCATACGAGCAGTACTTC
TRBJ1-2	-	TRBV6-5	-	CASSYSAGPNYGYTF	TGTGCCAGCAGTTACTCGGCAGGTCCCAACTATGGCTACACCTTC